This T cell receptor beta chain was identified in a study of Ad26.COV2.S vaccination and SARS-CoV-2 variants. CDR3 length: 11 amino acids. The V and J ends lost 5 bases and 4 bases respectively, with 7 bases between them. Germline loops: CDR1 DFQATT, CDR2 SNEGSKA (reference sequence). On this clone: The antigen remains unidentified. This specimen includes other DNA sequences encoding the same CDR3.

This sample's treatment: 19 received Ad26.COV2.S at low or high dose, single or two shots; 5 received placebo; per-sample allocation not given. Samples came from day 63 after the first vaccine or placebo injection. Study-level findings and limits: Among vaccine recipients, spike-specific TCR breadth exceeded that of placebo recipients.

The protocol was immunoSEQ multiplex PCR, while the TCRdb copy is restricted to in-frame clones and leaves out a portion. The sample includes 450,000 to 550,000 clones, approximately 89% seen only once; the top ten take about 2.4%. This sequence originates from a person between 18 and 60 years old who received the Ad26.COV2.S COVID-19 vaccine or a placebo. The sample in question was peripheral blood, obtained in a trial of Ad26.COV2.S vaccine versus placebo. This sequence joins TRBV20-1 and TRBJ2-3; D not resolved. The CDR3 protein is CSAPPADTQYF. Here the CDR3 DNA reads TGCAGTGCTCCGCCGGCAGATACGCAGTATTTT.